The clone carrying this TCR beta chain was picked up many times. These data belong to a study of spatial heterogeneity in lung cancer. Turning to the study itself: Researchers sequenced follow-up PBMC samples if they had them, and these came a median of approximately 26 months after resection.

After removal of 6 bases from V and 9 bases from J, the junction contained 7 bases not matched to a gene. The CDR3 totals 14 residues. Every TCR cDNA molecule bore its own unique molecular identifier. TCRdb independently ran MiXCR on the 5' RACE reads; one entry per CDR3 protein. The sample yields about 120,000 distinct CDR3 sequences, less than 15% seen once. The time point is: blood at routine non-recurrence follow-up after resection. Unsorted whole RNA of tumor, nontumor lung or frozen PBMC was sequenced. The TCR originated in a male donor with early-stage non-small cell lung cancer. The sequenced sample was PBMCs, obtained at follow-up. This chain links TRBV12-3 or TRBV12-4 with TRBJ1-6, with 8 bases aligning to TRBD1. CDR3 amino acids: CASSKGQEASPLHF. CDR3 nucleotide sequence: TGTGCCAGCAGCAAGGGACAGGAGGCTTCACCCCTCCACTTT.